A selection of T cell receptor beta chains follows, all from one sample in a study of cytomegalovirus exposure and HLA in healthy donors. This table comes from immunoSEQ multiplex PCR, and its TCRdb copy is limited to in-frame clones, with some not included. The sample includes about 190,000 clones, approximately 80% of them seen just once. Sequenced: PBMCs. Receptor source: a woman between 50 and 59 years old in good health and CMV-seropositive. Each CDR3 is given without its conserved first and last residue. The D gene is left open where the match is weak. The size of a clone is reported for some rows only, either as once, few or many, or as a class for expanded clones.

11,.,TRBV9,TRBJ1-1,few,ASSVVRDTEAF
13,.,TRBV7-9,TRBJ1-6,.,ASSTRGGVPSPLH
17,TRBD1,TRBV4-1,TRBJ2-7,.,ASSQGTGQGFPFPYEQY
15,TRBD2,TRBV7-6,TRBJ2-3,.,ASSSPGGRFRPDTQY
12,.,TRBV21-1,TRBJ2-7,.,ASSKGRLSYEQY
14,TRBD1,TRBV4-3,TRBJ1-1,.,ASSQDIGTGGTEAF
14,TRBD1,TRBV7-8,TRBJ2-7,.,ASSSNRDRGRYEQY
13,.,TRBV25-1,TRBJ2-3,.,ASSESGIITDTQY
12,TRBD2,TRBV18,TRBJ2-1,.,ASSPGTSGNEQF
13,TRBD1,TRBV19,TRBJ1-2,.,ASSPPGTGSYGYT
12,TRBD1,TRBV6-4,TRBJ1-1,.,ASSQDRDNTEAF
10,.,TRBV7-2,TRBJ2-4,.,ASSSTKNIQY
13,.,TRBV5-1,TRBJ2-2,.,ASSLGGRNTGELF
13,TRBD1,TRBV5-5,TRBJ2-3,.,ASSLAGQLLDTQY
12,.,TRBV28,TRBJ2-5,.,ASSSTGSQETQY
11,TRBD2,TRBV19,TRBJ2-1,.,ASSGGGYNEQF
17,TRBD2,TRBV28,TRBJ2-7,.,ASSTPVWSLAGGPHEQY
14,TRBD2,TRBV7-2,TRBJ2-3,few,ASSLTPLAGADTQY
12,.,TRBV23-1,TRBJ1-2,.,ASSQREWYRGYT
9,.,TRBV20-1,TRBJ2-3,.,SASGKDTQY
14,TRBD2,TRBV2,TRBJ2-3,.,ASRAGLAGPGGTQY
13,.,TRBV11-3,TRBJ2-2,few,ASSLEGGLSGELF
12,.,TRBV6-5,TRBJ2-5,.,ASSYSAGQETQY
14,.,TRBV7-9,TRBJ2-2,.,SSSKRGIGRTGELF
12,TRBD1,TRBV9,TRBJ1-1,once,ASSPRGYRGEAF
12,.,TRBV21-1,TRBJ2-1,.,ASSKGTDDNEQF
14,.,TRBV28,TRBJ1-3,.,ASSKTPALSGNTIY
11,.,TRBV5-1,TRBJ2-5,.,ASSEQGRETQY
14,.,TRBV9,TRBJ1-1,.,ASSPPGGRSGTEAF